This entry is about one T cell receptor (beta chain). Sequenced by immunoSEQ multiplex PCR; TCRdb stores in-frame clones only, minus some. The sample has 100,000 to 150,000 clones, roughly 86% seen once; the top ten hold about 3.7%. The sample comes from a study of cytomegalovirus exposure and HLA in healthy donors. After removal of 5 bases from V and 2 bases from J, the junction contained 7 bases not matched to a gene. The CDR3 has 15 residues. The germline CDR1 and CDR2 sequences are MRHNA and SNTAGT. The chain combines TRBV6-4 with TRBJ2-3; TRBD2 agrees at 7 bases. Sequencing was done on a sample of PBMCs. This receptor was obtained from a man aged 30-40 years in good health and CMV-seronegative. This chain's CDR3 is CASSKAAGDTDTQYF. In DNA form, the CDR3 reads TGTGCCAGCAGTAAGGCCGCGGGGGACACAGATACGCAGTATTTT.